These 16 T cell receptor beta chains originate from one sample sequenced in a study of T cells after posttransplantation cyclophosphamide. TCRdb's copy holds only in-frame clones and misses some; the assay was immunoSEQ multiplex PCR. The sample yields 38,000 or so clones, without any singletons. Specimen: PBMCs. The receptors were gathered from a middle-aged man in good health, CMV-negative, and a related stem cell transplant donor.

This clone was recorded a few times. This chain's CDR3 is CASSLALSTRNEQFF. The CDR3 DNA follows: TGTGCCAGCAGCTTAGCCCTATCCACGAGGAATGAGCAGTTCTTC. The J gene is TRBJ2-1, the V gene TRBV7-2; D gene ambiguous. The germline V gene has CDR1 SGHTA and CDR2 FQGNSA. The CDR3 spans 15 residues. Trimming cost V 0 bases and J 7 bases, with 13 bases left between them.

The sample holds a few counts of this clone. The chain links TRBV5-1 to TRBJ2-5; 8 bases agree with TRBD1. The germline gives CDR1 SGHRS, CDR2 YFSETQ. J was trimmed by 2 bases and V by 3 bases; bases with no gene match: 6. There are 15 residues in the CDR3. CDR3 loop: CASSSRDRSQETQYF. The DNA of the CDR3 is TGCGCCAGCAGCTCCCGGGACAGGAGTCAAGAGACCCAGTACTTC.

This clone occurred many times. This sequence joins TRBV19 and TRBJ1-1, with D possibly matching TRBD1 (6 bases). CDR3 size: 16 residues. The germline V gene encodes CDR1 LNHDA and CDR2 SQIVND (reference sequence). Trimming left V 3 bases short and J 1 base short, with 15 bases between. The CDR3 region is CASSIFGQTRNTEAFF. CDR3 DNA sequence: TGTGCCAGTAGTATCTTCGGACAGACTCGGAACACTGAAGCTTTCTTT.

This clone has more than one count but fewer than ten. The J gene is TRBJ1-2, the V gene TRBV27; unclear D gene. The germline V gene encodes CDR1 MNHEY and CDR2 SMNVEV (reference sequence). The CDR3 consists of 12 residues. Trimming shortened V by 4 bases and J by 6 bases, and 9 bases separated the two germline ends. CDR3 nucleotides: TGTGCCAGCAGTTCGGGAGGAAATGGCTACACCTTC. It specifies CASSSGGNGYTF.

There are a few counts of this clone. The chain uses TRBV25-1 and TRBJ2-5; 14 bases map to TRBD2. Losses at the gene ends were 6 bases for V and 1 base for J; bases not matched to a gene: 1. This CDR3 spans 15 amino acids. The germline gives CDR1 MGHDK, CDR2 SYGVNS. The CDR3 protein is CASRGLAGGQETQYF. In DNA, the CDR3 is TGTGCCAGCAGAGGACTAGCGGGGGGCCAAGAGACCCAGTACTTC. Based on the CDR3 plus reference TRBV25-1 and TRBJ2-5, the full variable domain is EADIYQTPRYLVIGTGKKITLECSQTMGHDKMYWYQQDPGMELHLIHYSYGVNSTEKGDLSSESTVSRIRTEHFPLTLESARPSHTSQYLCASRGLAGGQETQYFGPGTRLLVL.

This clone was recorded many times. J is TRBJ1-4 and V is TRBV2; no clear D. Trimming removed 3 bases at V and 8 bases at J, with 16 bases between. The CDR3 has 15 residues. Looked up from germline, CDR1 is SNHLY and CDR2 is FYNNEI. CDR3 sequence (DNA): TGTGCCAGCAGTGAGATTCCAGGAGGTGGGGAAAAACTGTTTTTT. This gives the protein CASSEIPGGGEKLFF.

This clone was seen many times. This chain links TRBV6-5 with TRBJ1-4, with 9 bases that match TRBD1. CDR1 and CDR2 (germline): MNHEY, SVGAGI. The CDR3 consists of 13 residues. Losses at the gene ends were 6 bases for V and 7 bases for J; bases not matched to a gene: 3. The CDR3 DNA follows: TGTGCCAGCAGCGGACAGGGGTTTGAAAAACTGTTTTTT. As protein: CASSGQGFEKLFF.

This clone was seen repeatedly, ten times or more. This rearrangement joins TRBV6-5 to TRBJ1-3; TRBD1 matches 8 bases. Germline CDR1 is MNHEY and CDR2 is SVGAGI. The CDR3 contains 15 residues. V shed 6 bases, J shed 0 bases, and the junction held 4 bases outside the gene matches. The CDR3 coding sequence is TGTGCCAGCAGGACAGGGGAAGGCTCTGGAAACACCATATATTTT. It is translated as CASRTGEGSGNTIYF.

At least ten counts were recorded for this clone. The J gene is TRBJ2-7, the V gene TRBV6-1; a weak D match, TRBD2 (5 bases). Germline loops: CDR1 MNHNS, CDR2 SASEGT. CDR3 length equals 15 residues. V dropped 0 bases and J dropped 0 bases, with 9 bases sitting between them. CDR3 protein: CASSEAPGSSYEQYF. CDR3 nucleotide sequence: TGTGCCAGCAGTGAAGCGCCGGGAAGCTCCTACGAGCAGTACTTC.

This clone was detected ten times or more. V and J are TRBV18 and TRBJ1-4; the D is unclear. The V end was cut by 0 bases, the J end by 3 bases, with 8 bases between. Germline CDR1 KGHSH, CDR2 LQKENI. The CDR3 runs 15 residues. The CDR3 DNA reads TGTGCCAGCTCACCACCTTCTTCAGCTAATGAAAAACTGTTTTTT. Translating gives CASSPPSSANEKLFF.

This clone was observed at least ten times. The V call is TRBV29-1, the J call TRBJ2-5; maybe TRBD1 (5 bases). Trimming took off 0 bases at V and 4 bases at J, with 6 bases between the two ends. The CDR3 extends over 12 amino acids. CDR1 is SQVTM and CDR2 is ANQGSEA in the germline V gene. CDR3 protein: CSVEDQGETQYF. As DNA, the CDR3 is TGCAGCGTTGAAGATCAGGGAGAGACCCAGTACTTC.

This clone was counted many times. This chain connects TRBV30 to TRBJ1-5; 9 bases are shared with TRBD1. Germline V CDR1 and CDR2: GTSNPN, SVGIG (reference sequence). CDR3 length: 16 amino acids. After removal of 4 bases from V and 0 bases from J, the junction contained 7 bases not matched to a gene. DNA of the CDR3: TGTGCCTGGACACACAGGGGGCTGAATAGCAATCAGCCCCAGCATTTT. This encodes CAWTHRGLNSNQPQHF. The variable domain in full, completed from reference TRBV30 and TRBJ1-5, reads SQTIHQWPATLVQPVGSPLSLECTVEGTSNPNLYWYRQAAGRGLQLLFYSVGIGQISSEVPQNLSASRPQDRQFILSSKKLLLSDSGFYLCAWTHRGLNSNQPQHFGDGTRLSIL.

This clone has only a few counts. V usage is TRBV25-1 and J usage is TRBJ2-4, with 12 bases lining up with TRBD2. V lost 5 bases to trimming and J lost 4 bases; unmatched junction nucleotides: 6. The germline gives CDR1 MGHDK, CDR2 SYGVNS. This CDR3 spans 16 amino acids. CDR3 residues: CASSLTGTSGKNIQYF. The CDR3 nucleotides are TGTGCCAGCAGTCTAACCGGGACTAGCGGGAAAAACATTCAGTACTTC.

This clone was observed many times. The DNA of the CDR3 is TGTGCCAGCAGCTCAACCGGGGAACCTAACTATGGCTACACCTTC. Amino acids: CASSSTGEPNYGYTF. This chain connects TRBV7-9 to TRBJ1-2; D is undetermined. Germline V CDR1 and CDR2: SEHNR, FQNEAQ (reference sequence). V lost 4 bases and J lost 0, with 12 bases in between. The CDR3 length is 15 residues.

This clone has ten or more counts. CDR3 sequence (DNA): TGTGCCAGCAAGGTTCTGTTCGGCCATCGAGGAACTGAAGCTTTCTTT. This gives the protein CASKVLFGHRGTEAFF. The chain has TRBV6-6 and TRBJ1-1; D not certain. Germline values: CDR1 MNHNY, CDR2 SVGAGI (reference sequence). Deletions cut 7 bases from V and 5 bases from J, with 23 bases between. This CDR3 has 16 amino acids.

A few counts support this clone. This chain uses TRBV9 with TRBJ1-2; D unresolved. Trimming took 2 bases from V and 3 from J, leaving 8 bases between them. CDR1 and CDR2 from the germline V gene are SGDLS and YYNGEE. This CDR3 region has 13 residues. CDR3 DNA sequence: TGTGCCAGCAGCGTTGATACACACTATGGCTACACCTTC. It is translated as CASSVDTHYGYTF.